The next 26 T cell receptor beta chains were all read from a single sample in a study of OX40 agonist ivuxolimab in advanced cancers. Clones were read by immunoSEQ multiplex PCR, and TCRdb kept only the in-frame ones, dropping some. This sample has some 18,000 clones, with about two thirds found just once. The sequencing here drew on CD4+ or CD8+ T cells sorted from blood, taken in a trial of the OX40 agonist ivuxolimab. These TCRs come from an adult with an advanced solid tumor such as melanoma, head and neck, liver or kidney cancer.

This sequence joins TRBV5-4 and TRBJ1-1; D gene unclear. The germline V and J ends were trimmed by 4 bases and 3 bases, with 16 bases remaining between them. CDR1 is SGHNT and CDR2 is YYREEE in the germline V gene (reference sequence). The CDR3 consists of 15 residues. CDR3 residues: CASSRREWSDTEAFF. DNA for the CDR3: TGTGCCAGCAGCCGCAGAGAGTGGAGCGACACTGAAGCTTTCTTT.

V gene TRBV6-4 combines with J gene TRBJ2-1, with TRBD2 matching 9 bases. From germline, CDR1 is MRHNA and CDR2 SNTAGT. This CDR3 is built from 15 residues. The V and J ends lost 4 bases and 2 bases, in that order; junction bases with no gene match: 3. The chain's CDR3 is CASSAAGGAYNEQFF. The CDR3 DNA reads TGTGCCAGCAGTGCGGCGGGAGGGGCCTACAATGAGCAGTTCTTC.

The V call is TRBV28, the J call TRBJ2-5; D is possibly TRBD2 (6 bases). The CDR3 loop spans 15 amino acids. The germline V gene has CDR1 MDHEN and CDR2 SYDVKM. V lost 7 bases and J lost 2, with 17 bases in between. The CDR3 DNA sequence: TGTGCCAGCACCATCGGGGGTGGCCTTCAAGAGACCCAGTACTTC. Its translation is CASTIGGGLQETQYF. Supplemented by reference TRBV28 and TRBJ2-5, the full variable domain reads DVKVTQSSRYLVKRTGEKVFLECVQDMDHENMFWYRQDPGLGLRLIYFSYDVKMKEKGDIPEGYSVSREKKERFSLILESASTNQTSMYLCASTIGGGLQETQYFGPGTRLLVL.

The chain has TRBV7-9 and TRBJ2-1; 8 bases are a match to TRBD2. The CDR3 has 16 residues. Germline V lookup: CDR1 SEHNR, CDR2 FQNEAQ (reference sequence). V trimming: 0 bases; J trimming: 4 bases; junction bases outside the gene matches: 5. The CDR3 spells CASSLAAGGLYNEQFF. Written as DNA, the CDR3 is TGTGCCAGCAGCTTAGCGGCGGGAGGACTATACAATGAGCAGTTCTTC.

The chain recombines TRBV9 with TRBJ1-1; D call uncertain. The CDR3 is 16 amino acids. Germline loops: CDR1 SGDLS, CDR2 YYNGEE. Trimming cost V 3 bases and J 3 bases, with 18 bases left between them. CDR3 in amino acids: CASSAGPRGRDTEAFF. In DNA form, the CDR3 reads TGTGCCAGCAGCGCAGGTCCCCGCGGACGGGACACTGAAGCTTTCTTT.

The rearrangement uses TRBV4-2 and TRBJ1-2; D is ambiguous. Germline assignment: CDR1 LGHNA and CDR2 YNFKEQ. Trimming cost V 8 bases and J 4 bases, with 23 bases left between them. The CDR3 has 16 residues. The CDR3 bases are TGTGCCAGCTATGTTGTCATACCAGGAAAGACCTATGGCTACACCTTC. It translates to CASYVVIPGKTYGYTF.

The chain links TRBV28 to TRBJ2-7; TRBD1 aligns across 8 bases. This CDR3 comprises 15 residues. The V segment lost 7 bases and the J segment 2 bases; nucleotides outside the gene matches: 10. Looked up from germline, CDR1 is MDHEN and CDR2 is SYDVKM. CDR3 loop: CASTGTGEPPYEQYF. Here the CDR3 DNA reads TGTGCCAGCACCGGGACAGGAGAACCCCCCTACGAGCAGTACTTC.

The gene calls are TRBV16 and TRBJ2-2; TRBD2 matches at 7 bases. After removal of 2 bases from V and 3 bases from J, the junction contained 3 bases not matched to a gene. This CDR3 has 15 amino acids. The germline V gene has CDR1 KGHSY and CDR2 FQNENV. CDR3 loop: CASSQGGSHTGELFF. CDR3 DNA: TGTGCCAGCAGCCAAGGCGGGAGTCACACCGGGGAGCTGTTTTTT.

This rearrangement joins TRBV29-1 to TRBJ2-7; TRBD1 matches at 10 bases. Looked up from germline, CDR1 is SQVTM and CDR2 is ANQGSEA. The CDR3 runs 18 residues. After removal of 3 bases from V and 3 bases from J, the junction contained 17 bases not matched to a gene. CDR3 nucleotide sequence: TGCAGCGTTGAGTTGCCGGATCCGGGACAGGGGAATTTCTACGAGCAGTACTTC. Encoded protein: CSVELPDPGQGNFYEQYF.

The chain is built from TRBV6-6 and TRBJ2-7; TRBD2 aligns across 8 bases. Germline trimming cut 5 bases from V and 3 bases from J; bases unmatched to any gene: 6. CDR3 length equals 14 residues. CDR1 MNHNY and CDR2 SVGAGI come from the germline V gene (reference sequence). The CDR3 nucleotides are TGTGCCAGCAGTGGAGTAGCGGGAAGCTACGAGCAGTACTTC. Its protein product is CASSGVAGSYEQYF.

The V gene is TRBV6-6, the J gene TRBJ2-7, with 7 nucleotides matching TRBD2. This CDR3 contains 14 residues. Losses at the gene ends were 5 bases for V and 5 bases for J; bases not matched to a gene: 9. In germline, CDR1 is MNHNY, CDR2 SVGAGI (reference sequence). As DNA, the CDR3 is TGTGCCAGCAGTCGACGACTAGCCCCCGACGAGCAGTACTTC. Protein sequence: CASSRRLAPDEQYF.

The chain has TRBV4-1 and TRBJ2-3; 8 bases align to TRBD2. The V segment lost 0 bases and the J segment 14 bases; nucleotides outside the gene matches: 16. CDR3 length: 16 residues. Germline lookup yields CDR1 MGHRA and CDR2 YSYEKL. CDR3 sequence (DNA): TGCGCCAGCAGCCAAGAAGCGGGGGACCGGGGACTTGGATTGTATTTT. Its protein product is CASSQEAGDRGLGLYF.

Judged by abundance, this clone is medium-sized (0.01 to 0.1%). The CDR3 nucleotides are TGTGCCTGGGTGGGACAGGGGACAGGAAACACCATATATTTT. It is translated as CAWVGQGTGNTIYF. This chain uses TRBV30 with TRBJ1-3, with TRBD1 matching over 10 bases. The germline V gene encodes CDR1 GTSNPN and CDR2 SVGIG (reference sequence). V shed 5 bases, J shed 4 bases, and the junction held 5 bases outside the gene matches. The CDR3 extends over 14 amino acids.

This clone was detected a few times. The chain is built from TRBV13 and TRBJ1-4, with a possible D match to TRBD1 (6 bases). V dropped 4 bases and J dropped 8 bases, with 17 bases sitting between them. The CDR3 consists of 15 residues. Germline assignment: CDR1 PRHDT and CDR2 FYEKMQ (reference sequence). The chain's CDR3 is CASSWRQEGEEKLFF. The CDR3 nucleotides read TGTGCCAGCAGCTGGAGACAGGAGGGGGAGGAAAAACTGTTTTTT.

The rearrangement uses TRBV2 and TRBJ1-5; D gene uncertain. CDR1 is SNHLY, CDR2 FYNNEI, per germline. The V and J ends lost 4 bases and 1 base respectively, with 5 bases between them. The CDR3 runs to 13 residues. CDR3 nucleotides: TGTGCCAGCAGTGGATGGAGCAATCAGCCCCAGCATTTT. It translates to CASSGWSNQPQHF.

This rearrangement joins TRBV5-1 to TRBJ2-7; 12 bases align to TRBD2. Germline V lookup: CDR1 SGHRS, CDR2 YFSETQ. CDR3 length equals 17 residues. V lost 7 bases and J lost 2; bases outside the gene matches: 13. This CDR3 reads CASGKAFLAGGPYEQYF. The CDR3 nucleotides are TGCGCCAGCGGGAAGGCATTCCTAGCGGGAGGGCCCTACGAGCAGTACTTC.

This clone has more than one count but fewer than ten. The DNA of the CDR3 is TGTGCCAGTCTGGACAGGGGGCTGGATGAGCAGTTCTTC. Residues: CASLDRGLDEQFF. The chain uses TRBV19 and TRBJ2-1; 11 bases are a match to TRBD1. The trim removed 8 bases at V and 8 bases at J, leaving 5 bases unmatched. CDR3 length: 13 amino acids. Per the germline V gene, CDR1 is LNHDA and CDR2 is SQIVND (reference sequence).

This clone was found a few times. The chain employs TRBV27 and TRBJ1-1; perhaps TRBD1 as D (5 bases). V lost 5 bases and J 0 bases, leaving 16 bases between the germline ends. CDR1 is MNHEY and CDR2 is SMNVEV in the germline V gene (reference sequence). The CDR3 covers 16 residues. CDR3 protein: CASSPFAGHLNTEAFF. The CDR3 DNA reads as TGTGCCAGCAGTCCCTTTGCCGGACATCTGAACACTGAAGCTTTCTTT.

This sequence joins TRBV4-3 and TRBJ2-1; 8 nucleotides align to TRBD2. The CDR3 loop spans 17 amino acids. Trimming cost V 4 bases and J 3 bases; bases outside gene matches: 11. In germline, CDR1 is LGHNA, CDR2 YSLEER. The DNA for the CDR3 is TGCGCCAGCAGCCCCGCCGCGACGGGAGGGAACTACAATGAGCAGTTCTTC. The encoded protein is CASSPAATGGNYNEQFF.

The chain combines TRBV5-4 with TRBJ2-2; a weak D match, TRBD2 (5 bases). Trimming stripped 0 bases from V and 6 bases from J, with 9 bases between. The V gene's germline CDR1 is SGHNT and CDR2 YYREEE (reference sequence). This CDR3 region has 14 residues. The CDR3 sequence: CASSLALGAGELFF. DNA of the CDR3: TGTGCCAGCAGCTTGGCCCTCGGGGCCGGGGAGCTGTTTTTT.

In its sample, this clone is medium-sized (0.01 to 0.1%). The V gene is TRBV6-5, the J gene TRBJ2-2, with D possibly being TRBD2 (6 bases). The CDR3 sequence is 14 residues long. The V and J ends lost 7 bases and 6 bases respectively, with 15 bases between them. Germline V gene lookup returns CDR1 MNHEY and CDR2 SVGAGI. DNA for the CDR3: TGTGCCAGCAACCACGTAGGAGGGGCCGGGGAGCTGTTTTTT. Translating gives CASNHVGGAGELFF.

A few counts support this clone. The chain has TRBV7-2 and TRBJ2-7, with TRBD2 matching over 7 bases. The germline V gene encodes CDR1 SGHTA and CDR2 FQGNSA. CDR3 length equals 17 residues. Unmatched junction bases numbered 13, after V lost 1 base and J lost 4 bases. CDR3: CASSLGWAGEGPYEQYF. CDR3 DNA sequence: TGTGCCAGCAGCTTAGGATGGGCGGGAGAAGGCCCTTACGAGCAGTACTTC.

The chain couples TRBV27 to TRBJ1-3, with D possibly matching TRBD1 (6 bases). There are 16 residues in the CDR3. Trimming pared 4 bases from V and 0 bases from J, leaving 13 bases between. The V gene's germline CDR1 is MNHEY and CDR2 SMNVEV (reference sequence). The chain's CDR3 is CASSSGQQSSGNTIYF. CDR3 DNA sequence: TGTGCCAGCAGTTCCGGACAGCAGAGCTCTGGAAACACCATATATTTT.

This clone occurred once. V gene TRBV10-3 combines with J gene TRBJ2-3; weak D call: TRBD1 (6 bases). CDR3 length: 14 residues. Trimming pared 11 bases from V and 3 bases from J, leaving 18 bases between. In germline, CDR1 is ENHRY, CDR2 SYGVKD. The CDR3 loop reads CAVGDIRRTDTQYF. The CDR3 DNA follows: TGTGCCGTGGGGGACATCCGCAGGACAGATACGCAGTATTTT.

The chain uses TRBV19 and TRBJ1-6; 9 bases line up with TRBD1. The trim removed 4 bases at V and 7 bases at J, leaving 8 bases unmatched. Germline V lookup: CDR1 LNHDA, CDR2 SQIVND (reference sequence). The CDR3 length is 16 residues. The CDR3 spells CASSTSPGQGNSPLHF. Here the CDR3 DNA reads TGTGCCAGTAGTACGAGCCCGGGACAGGGCAATTCACCCCTCCACTTT.

The chain has TRBV6-5 and TRBJ2-7; D perhaps matches TRBD1 (6 bases). Germline V CDR1 and CDR2: MNHEY, SVGAGI. The CDR3 has 14 residues. Trimming removed 5 bases at V and 3 bases at J, with 14 bases between. The CDR3 spells CASSKPGQDYEQYF. The DNA of the CDR3 is TGTGCCAGCAGTAAACCGGGACAAGACTACGAGCAGTACTTC.